A single sample is the source of the 11 T cell receptor beta chains below, sequenced in a study of T cells in Graves' hyperthyroidism and ophthalmopathy. TCR beta CDR3 region amplification was performed from RNA transcripts. The HTBI primer set served for first-round RT-PCR of the TCR CDR3. TCRdb ran MiXCR on the multiplex PCR reads and lists one entry per CDR3 protein. The table has 500,000 to 800,000 distinct CDR3 sequences, just under 45% seen once. Sequenced input: peripheral blood or thyroid tissue (not recorded which). Source of these receptors: an adult man with Graves' disease, either hyperthyroidism or ophthalmopathy (not recorded which).

This clonotype was counted ten times or more. The chain has TRBV25-1 and TRBJ1-4; the D gene is possibly TRBD1 (6 bases). Trimming cost V 4 bases and J 6 bases, with 15 bases left between them. Per the germline V gene, CDR1 is MGHDK and CDR2 is SYGVNS. The CDR3 contains 15 residues. The CDR3 spells CASSADSRQHEKLFF. The DNA of the CDR3 is TGTGCCAGCAGTGCGGACAGTAGACAACATGAAAAACTGTTTTTT.

Many counts were recorded for this clonotype. The chain links TRBV2 to TRBJ1-1, with 7 nucleotides matching TRBD1. The CDR3 extends over 14 amino acids. Germline lookup yields CDR1 SNHLY and CDR2 FYNNEI. With 8 bases clipped from V and 0 bases from J, the junction kept 6 bases outside the gene matches. The DNA of the CDR3 is TGTGCCAGCGGCTGGACAGGCATGAACACTGAAGCTTTCTTT. This codes for CASGWTGMNTEAFF.

This clonotype appeared a few times. The chain employs TRBV10-3 and TRBJ2-7; D is possibly TRBD2 (6 bases). V was cut by 2 bases and J by 1 base, with 9 bases left in between. CDR3 length equals 14 residues. Looked up from germline, CDR1 is ENHRY and CDR2 is SYGVKD. CDR3 nucleotide sequence: TGTGCCATCAGTGAGACGCGGGATTCCTACGAGCAGTACTTC. It encodes CAISETRDSYEQYF.

A few counts support this clonotype. It is likely a read error, because the conserved phenylalanine at the end of the CDR3 is missing. The limits of the CDR3 on the DNA are not certain, so only TCRdb's listed CDR3 is given. The chain couples TRBV25-1 to TRBJ1-1; the table's TRBD1 call for D was not verified on the DNA. From germline, CDR1 is MGHDK and CDR2 SYGVNS. With termini counted, the CDR3 has 10 amino acids. CDR3 residues: CASSDLGHVV.

This clonotype appeared many times. The chain links TRBV7-3 to TRBJ1-1; no firm D call. Germline lookup yields CDR1 SGHTA and CDR2 FQGTGA. Trimming removed 1 base from V and 7 bases from J, with 10 bases in between. There are 13 residues in the CDR3. Here the CDR3 reads CASSLNRGDEAFF. The DNA for the CDR3 is TGTGCCAGCAGCTTAAATCGCGGCGATGAAGCTTTCTTT.

The V and J genes are TRBV9 and TRBJ2-7; D might be TRBD1 or TRBD2, each matching 6 bases. The CDR3 runs to 15 residues. V lost 5 bases, J lost 0 bases, and 15 bases lay in between. Germline CDR1 and CDR2: SGDLS and YYNGEE. The CDR3 loop is CASRRGVGSSYEQYF. Written as DNA, the CDR3 is TGTGCCAGCAGAAGGGGGGTAGGAAGCTCCTACGAGCAGTACTTC.

This clonotype was observed at least ten times. This chain links TRBV29-1 with TRBJ2-7, with no clear D. The CDR3 totals 11 residues. Per germline, CDR1 SQVTM and CDR2 ANQGSEA. V lost 5 bases and J 1 base, leaving 6 bases between the germline ends. CDR3 protein: CSVRQSYEQYF. CDR3 sequence (DNA): TGCAGCGTTCGGCAGTCCTACGAGCAGTACTTC.

The V and J genes are TRBV29-1 and TRBJ2-5; D perhaps matches TRBD1 (5 bases). The germline V and J ends were trimmed by 3 bases and 5 bases, with 19 bases remaining between them. CDR3 length: 15 amino acids. CDR1 and CDR2 from the germline V gene are SQVTM and ANQGSEA. The CDR3 bases are TGCAGCGTTGATGGGGCGCGGTCCTCGGAGGAGACCCAGTACTTC. It codes for CSVDGARSSEETQYF.

The chain combines TRBV10-3 with TRBJ2-7; 8 bases fit TRBD1. V lost 6 bases and J lost 2; bases outside the gene matches: 9. In germline, CDR1 is ENHRY, CDR2 SYGVKD. This CDR3 region has 15 residues. The CDR3 sequence is CAISGTGTGPYEQYF. In nucleotides, the CDR3 is TGTGCCATCAGCGGTACCGGGACAGGACCCTACGAGCAGTACTTC.

This clonotype occurred a few times. CDR3 DNA sequence: TGTGCCAGCAGTTCAGATGGGCCCCAGCATTTT. As protein: CASSSDGPQHF. The V gene is TRBV28, the J gene TRBJ1-5; D ambiguous. Germline assignment: CDR1 MDHEN and CDR2 SYDVKM. The germline V and J ends were trimmed by 4 bases and 9 bases, with 7 bases remaining between them. This CDR3 is built from 11 residues.

To note about this clonotype: It is likely a read error, because the conserved phenylalanine at the end of the CDR3 is missing. It is unclear where the CDR3 begins or ends on the DNA, so no DNA is shown, and the CDR3 is as TCRdb lists it. The rearrangement joins TRBV11-1 to TRBJ2-5; no check of the table's D call, TRBD1, against the DNA was made. The CDR3 is 11 residues long, counting both termini. Looked up from germline, CDR1 is SGHAT and CDR2 is FQDESV (reference sequence). This CDR3 is CASSPGTTQGY.